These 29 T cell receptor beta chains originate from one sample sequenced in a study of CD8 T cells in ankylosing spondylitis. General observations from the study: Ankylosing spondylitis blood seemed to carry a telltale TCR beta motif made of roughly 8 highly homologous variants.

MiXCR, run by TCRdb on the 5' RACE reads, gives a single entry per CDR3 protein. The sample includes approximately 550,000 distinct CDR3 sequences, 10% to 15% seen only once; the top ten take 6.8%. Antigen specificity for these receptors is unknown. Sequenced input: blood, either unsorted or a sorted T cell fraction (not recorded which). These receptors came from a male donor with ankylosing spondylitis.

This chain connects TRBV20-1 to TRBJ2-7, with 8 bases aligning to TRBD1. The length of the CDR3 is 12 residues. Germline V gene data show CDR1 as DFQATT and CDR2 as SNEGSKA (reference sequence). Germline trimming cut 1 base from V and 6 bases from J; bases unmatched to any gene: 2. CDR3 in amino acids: CSARGQGPEQYF. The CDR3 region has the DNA TGCAGTGCTAGAGGACAGGGGCCCGAGCAGTACTTC.

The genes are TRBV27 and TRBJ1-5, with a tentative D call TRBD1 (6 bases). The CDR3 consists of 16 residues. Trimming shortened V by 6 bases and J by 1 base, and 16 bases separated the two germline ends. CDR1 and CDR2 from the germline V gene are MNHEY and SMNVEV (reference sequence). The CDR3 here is CASRGSGGASNQPQHF. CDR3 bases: TGTGCCAGCAGGGGATCCGGGGGCGCGAGCAATCAGCCCCAGCATTTT.

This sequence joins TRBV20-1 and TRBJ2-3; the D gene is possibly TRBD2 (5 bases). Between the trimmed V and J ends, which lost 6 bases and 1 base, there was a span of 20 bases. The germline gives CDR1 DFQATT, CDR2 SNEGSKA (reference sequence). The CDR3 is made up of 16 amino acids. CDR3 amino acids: CSALTRWLAGTDTQYF. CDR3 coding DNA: TGCAGTGCCCTCACTCGGTGGCTAGCAGGCACAGATACGCAGTATTTT.

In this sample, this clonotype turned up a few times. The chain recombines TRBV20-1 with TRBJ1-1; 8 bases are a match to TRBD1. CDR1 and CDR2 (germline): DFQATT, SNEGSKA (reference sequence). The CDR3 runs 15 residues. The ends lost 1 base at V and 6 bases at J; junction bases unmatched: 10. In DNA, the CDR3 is TGCAGTGCTAGAGGGGGGACAGGCACGTCGGCTGAAGCTTTCTTT. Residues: CSARGGTGTSAEAFF.

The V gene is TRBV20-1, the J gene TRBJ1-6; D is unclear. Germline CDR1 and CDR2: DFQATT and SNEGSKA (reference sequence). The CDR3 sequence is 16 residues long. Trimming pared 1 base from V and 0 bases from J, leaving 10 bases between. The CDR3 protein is CSARGSGNSYNSPLHF. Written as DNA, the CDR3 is TGCAGTGCTAGAGGTTCCGGGAACTCCTATAATTCACCCCTCCACTTT.

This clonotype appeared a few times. The CDR3 bases are TGTGCCAGCACCTACAAGGGGGACAGGGGGCGCCTGGGCAATCAGCCCCAGCATTTT. Its translation: CASTYKGDRGRLGNQPQHF. The J gene is TRBJ1-5, the V gene TRBV6-2 or TRBV6-3; 12 bases are a match to TRBD1. V trimming: 7 bases; J trimming: 2 bases; junction bases outside the gene matches: 15. The germline V gene has CDR1 MNHEY and CDR2 SVGEGT. The CDR3 has 19 amino acids.

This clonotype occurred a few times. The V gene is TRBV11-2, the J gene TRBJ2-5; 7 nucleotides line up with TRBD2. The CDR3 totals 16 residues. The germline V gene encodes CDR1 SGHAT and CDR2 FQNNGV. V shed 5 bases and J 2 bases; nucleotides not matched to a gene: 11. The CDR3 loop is CASSGGGALIQETQYF. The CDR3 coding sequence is TGTGCCAGCAGCGGCGGGGGAGCTCTCATTCAAGAGACCCAGTACTTC.

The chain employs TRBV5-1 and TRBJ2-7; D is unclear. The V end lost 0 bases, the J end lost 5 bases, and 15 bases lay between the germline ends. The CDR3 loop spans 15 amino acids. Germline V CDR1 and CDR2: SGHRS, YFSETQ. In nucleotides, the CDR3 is TGCGCCAGCAGCTTGGAGGGCCGTCTCCTAGACGAGCAGTACTTC. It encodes CASSLEGRLLDEQYF.

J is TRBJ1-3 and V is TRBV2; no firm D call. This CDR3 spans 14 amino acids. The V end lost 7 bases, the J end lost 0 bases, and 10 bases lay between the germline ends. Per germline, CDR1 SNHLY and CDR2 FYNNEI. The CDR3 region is CASIRTISGNTIYF. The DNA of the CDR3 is TGTGCCAGCATCAGGACGATCTCTGGAAACACCATATATTTT.

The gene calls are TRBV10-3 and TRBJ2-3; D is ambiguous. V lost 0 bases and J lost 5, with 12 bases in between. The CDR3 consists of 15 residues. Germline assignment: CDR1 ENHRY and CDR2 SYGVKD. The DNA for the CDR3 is TGTGCCATCAGTGAGTCCTCCGATCTCGGAGATACGCAGTATTTT. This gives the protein CAISESSDLGDTQYF.

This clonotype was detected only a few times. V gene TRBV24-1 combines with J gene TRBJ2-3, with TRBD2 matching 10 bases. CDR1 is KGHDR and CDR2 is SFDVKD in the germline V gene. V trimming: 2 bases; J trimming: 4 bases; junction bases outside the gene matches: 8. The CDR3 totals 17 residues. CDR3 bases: TGTGCCACCAGTGATTCACCCGGGACTAGCGCCGCAGATACGCAGTATTTT. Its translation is CATSDSPGTSAADTQYF.

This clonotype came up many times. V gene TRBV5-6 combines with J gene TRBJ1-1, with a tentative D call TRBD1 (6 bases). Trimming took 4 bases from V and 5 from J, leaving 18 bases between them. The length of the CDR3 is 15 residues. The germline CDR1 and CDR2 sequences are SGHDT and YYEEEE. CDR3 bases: TGTGCCAGCAGCAGGGGGGGCAGGGGTCGGACTGAAGCTTTCTTT. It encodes CASSRGGRGRTEAFF.

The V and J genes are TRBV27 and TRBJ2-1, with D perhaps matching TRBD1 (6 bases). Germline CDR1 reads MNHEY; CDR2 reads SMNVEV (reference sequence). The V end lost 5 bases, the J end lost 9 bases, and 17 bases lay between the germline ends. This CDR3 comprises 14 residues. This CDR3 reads CASSRRPGAAEQFF. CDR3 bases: TGTGCCAGCAGTCGGAGGCCAGGGGCGGCTGAGCAGTTCTTC.

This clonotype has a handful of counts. CDR3 in amino acids: CASSQDQAANYGYTF. In DNA form, the CDR3 reads TGTGCCAGCAGCCAAGATCAGGCAGCTAACTATGGCTACACCTTC. This rearrangement joins TRBV3-1 to TRBJ1-2; D is unresolved. Trimming cost V 0 bases and J 0 bases, with 8 bases left between them. The CDR3 totals 15 residues. Germline CDR1 and CDR2: LGHDT and YNNKEL (reference sequence).

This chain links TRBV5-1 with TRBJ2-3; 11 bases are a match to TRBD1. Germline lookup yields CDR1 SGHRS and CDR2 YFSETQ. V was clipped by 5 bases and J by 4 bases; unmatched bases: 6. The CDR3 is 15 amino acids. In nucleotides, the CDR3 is TGCGCCAGCAGACCAACGGGACAGGGGGCAGATACGCAGTATTTT. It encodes CASRPTGQGADTQYF.

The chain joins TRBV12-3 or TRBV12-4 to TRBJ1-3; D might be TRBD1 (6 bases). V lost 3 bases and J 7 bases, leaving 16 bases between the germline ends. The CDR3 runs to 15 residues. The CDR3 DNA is TGTGCCAGCAGTTTTAGGGCAGGGGTTGCGAACACCATATATTTT. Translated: CASSFRAGVANTIYF.

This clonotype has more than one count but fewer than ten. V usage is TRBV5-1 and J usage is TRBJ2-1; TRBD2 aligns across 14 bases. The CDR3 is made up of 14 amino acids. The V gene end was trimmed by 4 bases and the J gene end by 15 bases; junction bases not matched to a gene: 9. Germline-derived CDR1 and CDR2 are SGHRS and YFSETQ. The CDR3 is CASSTGLAGGLVFF. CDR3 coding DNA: TGCGCCAGCAGCACCGGACTAGCGGGAGGCCTTGTGTTCTTC.

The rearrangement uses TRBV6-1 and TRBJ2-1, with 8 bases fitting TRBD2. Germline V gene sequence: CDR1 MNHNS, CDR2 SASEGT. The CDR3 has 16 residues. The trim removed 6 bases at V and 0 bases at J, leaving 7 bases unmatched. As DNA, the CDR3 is TGTGCCAGCAGGGGTGGACTAGCTCTCTCCTACAATGAGCAGTTCTTC. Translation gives CASRGGLALSYNEQFF.

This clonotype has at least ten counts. CDR3 protein: CASSLASGSLNTGELFF. The CDR3 nucleotides read TGTGCCAGCAGCTTAGCTAGCGGGTCGCTGAACACCGGGGAGCTGTTTTTT. The J gene is TRBJ2-2, the V gene TRBV7-8; 7 bases agree with TRBD2. This CDR3 has 17 residues. Unmatched junction bases numbered 5, after V lost 0 bases and J lost 1 base. The V gene's germline CDR1 is SGHVS and CDR2 FQNEAQ.

CDR3 nucleotides: TGTGCCAGCAGCTTAGTTGGAGCCCGAGGGTCCACTGAAGCTTTCTTT. Its translation is CASSLVGARGSTEAFF. This sequence joins TRBV7-2 and TRBJ1-1; no definite D call. CDR1 and CDR2 from the germline V gene are SGHTA and FQGNSA. The V gene lost 1 base and the J gene lost 4 bases, with 16 bases spanning the gap. The CDR3 extends over 16 amino acids.

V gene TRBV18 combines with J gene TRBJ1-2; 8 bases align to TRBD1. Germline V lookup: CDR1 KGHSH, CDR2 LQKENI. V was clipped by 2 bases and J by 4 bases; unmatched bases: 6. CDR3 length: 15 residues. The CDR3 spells CASSPDRTGSYGYTF. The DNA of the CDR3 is TGTGCCAGCTCACCAGACAGGACAGGGTCCTATGGCTACACCTTC.

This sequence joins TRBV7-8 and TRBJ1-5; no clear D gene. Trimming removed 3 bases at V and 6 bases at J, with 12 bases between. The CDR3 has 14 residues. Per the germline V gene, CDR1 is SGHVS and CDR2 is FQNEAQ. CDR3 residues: CASSLVEAFQPQHF. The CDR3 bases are TGTGCCAGCAGCTTGGTGGAGGCTTTTCAGCCCCAGCATTTT.

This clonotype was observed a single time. CDR3 in amino acids: CASMEEQGARGYTF. The CDR3 DNA reads TGTGCCAGTATGGAAGAACAGGGGGCGCGTGGCTACACCTTC. V gene TRBV19 combines with J gene TRBJ1-2; 9 bases are a match to TRBD1. The length of the CDR3 is 14 residues. Germline V lookup: CDR1 LNHDA, CDR2 SQIVND (reference sequence). J lost 7 bases, V lost 7 bases, and 10 bases had no gene match.

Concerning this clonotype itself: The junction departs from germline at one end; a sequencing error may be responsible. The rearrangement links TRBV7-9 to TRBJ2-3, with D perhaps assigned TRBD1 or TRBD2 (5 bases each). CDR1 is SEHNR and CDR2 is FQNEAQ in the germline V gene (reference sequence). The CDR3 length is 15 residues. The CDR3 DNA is TGTGCCAGCAGCTTAGGGGACGCCCGCACAGATCCGCAGTATTTT. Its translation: CASSLGDARTDPQYF. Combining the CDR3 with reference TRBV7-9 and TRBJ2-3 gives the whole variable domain DTGVSQNPRHKITKRGQNVTFRCDPISEHNRLYWYRQTLGQGPEFLTYFQNEAQLEKSRLLSDRFSAERPKGSFSTLEIQRTEQGDSAMYLCASSLGDARTDPQYFGPGTRLTVL.

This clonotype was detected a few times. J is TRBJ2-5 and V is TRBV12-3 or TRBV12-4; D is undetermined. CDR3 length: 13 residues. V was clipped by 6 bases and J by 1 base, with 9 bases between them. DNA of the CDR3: TGTGCCAGCAGCCCTATCCGCCAAGAGACCCAGTACTTC. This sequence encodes CASSPIRQETQYF.

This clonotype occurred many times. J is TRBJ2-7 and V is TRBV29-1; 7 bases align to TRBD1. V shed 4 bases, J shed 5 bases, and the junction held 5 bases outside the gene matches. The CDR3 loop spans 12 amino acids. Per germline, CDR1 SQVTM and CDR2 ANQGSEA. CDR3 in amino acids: CSVVGQGDEQYF. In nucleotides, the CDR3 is TGCAGCGTTGTCGGGCAGGGGGACGAGCAGTACTTC.

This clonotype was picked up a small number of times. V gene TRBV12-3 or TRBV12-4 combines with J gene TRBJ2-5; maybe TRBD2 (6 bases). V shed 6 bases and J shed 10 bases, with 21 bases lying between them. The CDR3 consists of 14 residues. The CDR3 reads CASSERLDGGIQYF. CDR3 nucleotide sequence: TGTGCCAGCAGCGAGCGACTGGACGGGGGTATCCAGTACTTC.

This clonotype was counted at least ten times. The CDR3 coding sequence is TGCGCCAGCAGCTACGGACTAGCGGGGACAGATACGCAGTATTTT. The encoded protein is CASSYGLAGTDTQYF. The rearrangement joins TRBV4-1 to TRBJ2-3, with 12 positions matching TRBD2. Trimming removed 5 bases from V and 3 bases from J; junction bases left unmatched: 3. This CDR3 is built from 15 residues. Germline loops: CDR1 MGHRA, CDR2 YSYEKL.

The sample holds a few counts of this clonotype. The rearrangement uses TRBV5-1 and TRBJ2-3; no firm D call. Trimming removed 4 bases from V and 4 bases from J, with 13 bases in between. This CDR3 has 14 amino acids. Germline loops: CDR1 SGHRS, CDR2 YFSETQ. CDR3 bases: TGCGCCAGCAGCCCGGGCAACGGCGCAGATACGCAGTATTTT. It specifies CASSPGNGADTQYF.